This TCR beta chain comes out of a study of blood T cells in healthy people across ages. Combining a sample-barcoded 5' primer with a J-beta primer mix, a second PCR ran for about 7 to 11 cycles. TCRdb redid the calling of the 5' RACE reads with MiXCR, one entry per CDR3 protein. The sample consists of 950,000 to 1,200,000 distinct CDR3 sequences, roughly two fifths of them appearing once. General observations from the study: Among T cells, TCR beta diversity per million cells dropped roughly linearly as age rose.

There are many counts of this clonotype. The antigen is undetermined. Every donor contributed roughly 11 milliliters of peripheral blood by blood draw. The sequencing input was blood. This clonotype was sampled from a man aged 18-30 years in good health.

The CDR3 is CSVEDLVRGGGSDTQYF. CDR3 DNA: TGCAGCGTTGAAGATCTTGTGAGGGGGGGAGGATCCGATACGCAGTATTTT. The chain couples TRBV29-1 to TRBJ2-3; TRBD2 might be the D (7 bases). The germline V gene encodes CDR1 SQVTM and CDR2 ANQGSEA. V gave up 0 bases and J gave up 6 bases, with 22 bases separating them. This CDR3 is built from 17 residues.